The 8 T cell receptor beta chains given below trace back to one sample, sequenced in a study of cytomegalovirus exposure and HLA in healthy donors. The PCR had 60 Vbeta and 13 Jbeta primers. The table came from immunoSEQ multiplex PCR; TCRdb's copy has only in-frame clones and leaves some out. This sample has about 170,000 clones, with roughly 80% found just once. Sequenced sample: PBMCs. All receptors derive from a male donor in good health and CMV-seronegative.

The chain employs TRBV19 and TRBJ1-5; TRBD1 matches at 8 bases. The V segment lost 3 bases and the J segment 0 bases; nucleotides outside the gene matches: 10. The CDR3 has 18 residues. CDR1 is LNHDA and CDR2 is SQIVND in the germline V gene (reference sequence). CDR3 sequence: CASSMPGQVFYSNQPQHF. As DNA, the CDR3 is TGTGCCAGTAGTATGCCGGGACAGGTATTTTATAGCAATCAGCCCCAGCATTTT.

The V gene is TRBV5-6, the J gene TRBJ1-2; D is uncertain. Germline V gives CDR1 SGHDT, CDR2 YYEEEE. Trimming shortened V by 1 base and J by 4 bases, and 17 bases separated the two germline ends. The length of the CDR3 is 16 residues. CDR3 in DNA: TGTGCCAGCAGCTTGAGTACAGCTAATACCTTCTATGGCTACACCTTC. As protein: CASSLSTANTFYGYTF.

The chain recombines TRBV7-8 with TRBJ1-5; D uncertain. Trimming left V 1 base short and J 6 bases short, with 10 bases between. This CDR3 region has 14 residues. Germline V gives CDR1 SGHVS, CDR2 FQNEAQ. CDR3 sequence reads: CASSLVGDLQPQHF. In nucleotides, the CDR3 is TGTGCCAGCAGCTTAGTCGGGGATCTTCAGCCCCAGCATTTT.

The CDR3 nucleotides read TGCGCCAGCAGCCAGGGACTAGCGGCCATCTACGAGCAGTACTTC. Its protein product is CASSQGLAAIYEQYF. The gene calls are TRBV4-3 and TRBJ2-7; 11 positions agree with TRBD2. CDR1 and CDR2 from the germline V gene are LGHNA and YSLEER. This CDR3 has 15 amino acids. With V trimmed by 3 bases and J by 3 bases, 4 bases remained unmatched.

This clone was counted only a few times. V is TRBV6-5 and J is TRBJ2-5; 7 nucleotides match TRBD1. CDR1 and CDR2 from the germline V gene are MNHEY and SVGAGI. With V trimmed by 5 bases and J by 2 bases, 5 bases remained unmatched. The CDR3 covers 14 residues. The CDR3 DNA reads TGTGCCAGCAGTGAAGGGGGCGGGCAAGAGACCCAGTACTTC. Its translation: CASSEGGGQETQYF.

This clone was seen just once. This rearrangement joins TRBV9 to TRBJ2-3, with TRBD2 identical over 12 bases. CDR3 size: 18 residues. Germline CDR1 SGDLS, CDR2 YYNGEE. V gave up 3 bases and J gave up 2 bases; unmatched junction bases: 10. CDR3 residues: CASSAARASGGVTDTQYF. The CDR3 nucleotides are TGTGCCAGCAGCGCGGCTCGGGCTAGCGGGGGGGTCACAGATACGCAGTATTTT.

The V call is TRBV5-1, the J call TRBJ1-4; TRBD1 might be the D (6 bases). The V and J ends lost 4 bases and 1 base respectively, with 20 bases between them. The CDR3 is 18 residues long. Germline V CDR1 and CDR2: SGHRS, YFSETQ. The CDR3 DNA is TGCGCCAGCAGCCCGCTAAACAGGGAGATCGAAACTAATGAAAAACTGTTTTTT. Protein product: CASSPLNREIETNEKLFF. Based on the CDR3 plus reference TRBV5-1 and TRBJ1-4, the full variable domain is KAGVTQTPRYLIKTRGQQVTLSCSPISGHRSVSWYQQTPGQGLQFLFEYFSETQRNKGNFPGRFSGRQFSNSRSEMNVSTLELGDSALYLCASSPLNREIETNEKLFFGSGTQLSVL.

The CDR3 coding sequence is TGTGCCAGCAGCCATACTAACACCGGGACAGGGTTCACAGATACGCAGTATTTT. This encodes CASSHTNTGTGFTDTQYF. This sequence joins TRBV7-2 and TRBJ2-3; 9 nucleotides align to TRBD1. The CDR3 loop spans 18 amino acids. With 5 bases clipped from V and 2 bases from J, the junction kept 14 bases outside the gene matches. CDR1 SGHTA and CDR2 FQGNSA come from the germline V gene.